The rows below give T cell receptor beta chains drawn from one sample of a study of T cells expressing NK-cell markers. TCRdb reprocessed the 5' RACE reads, keeping one entry per CDR3 protein, no DNA. Reported are some 150,000 distinct CDR3 sequences; the ten largest clones contain 37%. Sequencing used blood T cells: a sorted CD56 or NKG2C T cell subset, CD4+ or CD8+ T cells, or bulk PBMC T cells (not recorded which). The receptors here all came from a woman aged 50 to 60 in good health. Both conserved end residues are part of each CDR3. Fields, in order: J gene, V gene, CDR3 protein.

TRBJ2-7	TRBV12-3/TRBV12-4	CASSPTSLLSYEQYF
TRBJ2-1	TRBV12-3/TRBV12-4	CASRTLAGYNEQFF
TRBJ2-1	TRBV10-3	CAISMDGSELFF
TRBJ1-3	TRBV30	CAWNFGNTIYF
TRBJ2-5	TRBV7-7	CASSPRLGSLETQYF
TRBJ2-1	TRBV12-3/TRBV12-4	CASSLGTTIREQFF
TRBJ2-1	TRBV28	CASSLLSGREGEGQFF
TRBJ2-7	TRBV7-9	CASSLVRGTAYEQYF
TRBJ1-2	TRBV11-2	CASSLGGGNGYTF
TRBJ1-3	TRBV24-1	CATSDPTGRNTIYF
TRBJ1-1	TRBV19	CASSHKEGEAFF
TRBJ1-2	TRBV4-1	CASSHRTGSGYTF
TRBJ1-2	TRBV27	CASSLSTVTGRRDGYTF
TRBJ2-1	TRBV7-9	CASSLGVSRLNNEQFF
TRBJ2-7	TRBV5-1	CASSVRGSYEQYF
TRBJ2-7	TRBV27	CASSSIQTSGNIYEQYF
TRBJ2-3	TRBV28	CASSFGGDGGGDTQYF
TRBJ2-1	TRBV4-1	CASSQRLSGEEQFF
TRBJ2-1	TRBV20-1	CSASGLSDEQFF
TRBJ2-7	TRBV7-3	CASSPRYEQYF
TRBJ1-1	TRBV7-6	CASSPQTGADTEAFF
TRBJ2-5	TRBV24-1	CATSDLAGESETQYF
TRBJ2-1	TRBV12-3/TRBV12-4	CASSHREGYEQFF
TRBJ2-7	TRBV4-2	CASSQGLAGIYEQYF
TRBJ2-1	TRBV6-1	CARTSGSLYEQFF
TRBJ2-1	TRBV5-1	CASSFSPSSYNEQFF
TRBJ2-1	TRBV7-8	CASSLAASGSEFF